The 32 T cell receptor beta chains below come from one sample, sequenced in a study of T cell responses to AZD1222 COVID-19 vaccine. TCRdb's copy holds only in-frame clones and misses some; the assay was immunoSEQ multiplex PCR. The profile shows just over 80,000 clones, over 80% of them singletons. This specimen consisted of peripheral blood, obtained on day 0 of AZD1222 vaccination. These receptors all stem from an adult in good health.

The chain is built from TRBV4-3 and TRBJ1-1; tentatively, D is TRBD1 (6 bases). The V and J ends lost 5 bases and 5 bases respectively, with 15 bases between them. Germline loops: CDR1 LGHNA, CDR2 YSLEER. This CDR3 spans 14 amino acids. CDR3 protein: CASSKLEGGTEAFF. As DNA, the CDR3 is TGCGCCAGCAGCAAACTCGAGGGGGGGACTGAAGCTTTCTTT.

The chain is built from TRBV6-2 or TRBV6-3 and TRBJ2-2, with a possible D match to TRBD2 (5 bases). The CDR3 has 14 residues. V was pared by 4 bases and J by 6 bases, with 12 bases between. Germline values: CDR1 MNHEY, CDR2 SVGEGT. The CDR3 sequence: CASSLPQAAGELFF. The CDR3 coding sequence is TGTGCCAGCAGTTTACCCCAAGCGGCCGGGGAGCTGTTTTTT.

The gene calls are TRBV14 and TRBJ2-2; D call uncertain. Germline loops: CDR1 SGHDN, CDR2 FVKESK. V shed 2 bases and J shed 7 bases, with 11 bases lying between them. This CDR3 spans 14 amino acids. The CDR3 coding sequence is TGTGCCAGCAGCCAAACCCTTAATGTCGGGGAGCTGTTTTTT. Residues: CASSQTLNVGELFF.

The chain is built from TRBV5-1 and TRBJ2-2; D perhaps matches TRBD1 (7 bases). The V end lost 2 bases, the J end lost 6 bases, and 14 bases lay between the germline ends. Germline V lookup: CDR1 SGHRS, CDR2 YFSETQ. CDR3 length: 15 residues. CDR3 DNA: TGCGCCAGCAGCTTAGGAGGGACAGTCCCCGGGGAGCTGTTTTTT. Translated, it gives CASSLGGTVPGELFF. Full variable domain (missing parts from reference TRBV5-1 and TRBJ2-2): KAGVTQTPRYLIKTRGQQVTLSCSPISGHRSVSWYQQTPGQGLQFLFEYFSETQRNKGNFPGRFSGRQFSNSRSEMNVSTLELGDSALYLCASSLGGTVPGELFFGEGSRLTVL.

The rearrangement uses TRBV4-3 and TRBJ1-2; tentative D call: TRBD1 (6 bases). V was clipped by 1 base and J by 3 bases, with 15 bases between them. The CDR3 runs 16 residues. Germline V gene data show CDR1 as LGHNA and CDR2 as YSLEER. The CDR3 loop is CASSQGRTWTDYGYTF. In DNA, the CDR3 is TGCGCCAGCAGCCAAGGGCGGACCTGGACAGACTATGGCTACACCTTC.

This chain uses TRBV18 with TRBJ1-1, with D hard to call. CDR3 length equals 15 residues. From germline, CDR1 is KGHSH and CDR2 LQKENI. With 0 bases removed from V and 1 base from J, the gap between germline ends came to 9 bases. The CDR3 spells CASSPPRVGNTEAFF. The DNA for the CDR3 is TGTGCCAGCTCACCACCGAGGGTAGGGAACACTGAAGCTTTCTTT.

The chain is built from TRBV6-5 and TRBJ1-2, with 8 bases identical to TRBD1. The trim removed 6 bases at V and 8 bases at J, leaving 11 bases unmatched. CDR1 MNHEY and CDR2 SVGAGI come from the germline V gene. This CDR3 has 14 residues. The CDR3 region is CASSPGGQGGGYTF. In nucleotides, the CDR3 is TGTGCCAGCAGCCCGGGCGGACAGGGTGGAGGCTACACCTTC.

The chain joins TRBV18 to TRBJ2-1; tentatively, D is TRBD2 (6 bases). The CDR3 contains 14 residues. The germline V gene encodes CDR1 KGHSH and CDR2 LQKENI. Trimming removed 3 bases from V and 6 bases from J, with 12 bases in between. This CDR3 reads CASSPWEVGNEQFF. CDR3 DNA: TGTGCCAGCTCACCGTGGGAGGTGGGCAATGAGCAGTTCTTC.

This chain joins TRBV5-1 and TRBJ1-2; TRBD1 matches at 7 bases. Germline loops: CDR1 SGHRS, CDR2 YFSETQ. The CDR3 is 15 residues long. Trimming cost V 3 bases and J 0 bases; bases outside gene matches: 5. The chain's CDR3 is CASSWTGEANYGYTF. The DNA of the CDR3 is TGCGCCAGCAGCTGGACAGGCGAAGCTAACTATGGCTACACCTTC.

The chain couples TRBV4-2 to TRBJ2-1; D remains ambiguous. The CDR3 extends over 10 amino acids. The ends were cut back, 5 bases at V and 6 bases at J, with 2 bases in the middle. The germline gives CDR1 LGHNA, CDR2 YNFKEQ. The DNA for the CDR3 is TGTGCCAGCAGCGCCAATGAGCAGTTCTTC. It is translated as CASSANEQFF.

The V gene is TRBV11-2, the J gene TRBJ1-2; 10 bases are shared with TRBD1. In germline, CDR1 is SGHAT, CDR2 FQNNGV. CDR3 length: 19 residues. The J segment lost 4 bases and the V segment lost 5 bases, leaving 19 bases of the junction unmatched. The CDR3 here is CASSRGLGQGDQIFYGYTF. The CDR3 bases are TGTGCCAGCAGCCGCGGACTAGGACAGGGGGATCAGATTTTCTATGGCTACACCTTC.

This clone was recorded a few times. The chain links TRBV7-2 to TRBJ2-7, with 15 bases lining up with TRBD2. The trim removed 6 bases at V and 5 bases at J, leaving 17 bases unmatched. Germline V CDR1 and CDR2: SGHTA, FQGNSA. This CDR3 is built from 19 residues. CDR3 sequence (DNA): TGTGCCAGCAGACTTGACCCCCCGTGGACTAGCGGGGGGGCCCACGAGCAGTACTTC. Its protein is CASRLDPPWTSGGAHEQYF.

In regard to this clone: This CDR3 is also generated by other DNA sequences in the sample. The rearrangement links TRBV5-8 to TRBJ1-3; D not certain. The germline V and J ends were trimmed by 7 bases and 3 bases, with 2 bases remaining between them. Germline V gene data show CDR1 as SGHTS and CDR2 as YDEGEE. This CDR3 spans 10 amino acids. Written as DNA, the CDR3 is TGTGCCAGCGGTGGAAACACCATATATTTT. Residues: CASGGNTIYF.

The gene calls are TRBV19 and TRBJ1-5; possible D gene TRBD1, 5 bases. Germline CDR1 reads LNHDA; CDR2 reads SQIVND (reference sequence). This CDR3 has 15 residues. V was pared by 10 bases and J by 1 base, with 17 bases between. CDR3 in amino acids: CATLRDGGSNQPQHF. In DNA form, the CDR3 reads TGTGCCACCCTCCGGGACGGAGGGAGCAATCAGCCCCAGCATTTT.

The V call is TRBV24-1, the J call TRBJ1-5, with 10 bases fitting TRBD1. This CDR3 region has 17 residues. V lost 4 bases, J lost 3 bases, and 8 bases stayed unmatched. The germline V gene has CDR1 KGHDR and CDR2 SFDVKD. In nucleotides, the CDR3 is TGTGCCACCAGTGACCCCCGGACAGGGGGAAACAATCAGCCCCAGCATTTT. Amino acids: CATSDPRTGGNNQPQHF.

The rearrangement uses TRBV5-4 and TRBJ1-2; TRBD1 matches at 8 bases. V was pared by 4 bases and J by 4 bases, with 6 bases of the junction left unmatched. The CDR3 runs to 14 residues. Germline CDR1 reads SGHNT; CDR2 reads YYREEE (reference sequence). The CDR3 reads CASSPTDRAYGYTF. The CDR3 region has the DNA TGTGCCAGCAGCCCTACGGACAGGGCCTATGGCTACACCTTC.

The V call is TRBV30, the J call TRBJ2-2; TRBD2 is a possible D gene (6 bases). Trimming cost V 2 bases and J 6 bases, with 16 bases left between them. The CDR3 spans 15 residues. The V gene's germline CDR1 is GTSNPN and CDR2 SVGIG (reference sequence). DNA for the CDR3: TGTGCCTGGAGTTGGGACTTTTTAAGGTCCGGGGAGCTGTTTTTT. It translates to CAWSWDFLRSGELFF. The full variable domain, its missing parts supplied by reference TRBV30 and TRBJ2-2, is SQTIHQWPATLVQPVGSPLSLECTVEGTSNPNLYWYRQAAGRGLQLLFYSVGIGQISSEVPQNLSASRPQDRQFILSSKKLLLSDSGFYLCAWSWDFLRSGELFFGEGSRLTVL.

This chain uses TRBV6-5 with TRBJ2-7; tentative D call: TRBD2 (5 bases). The V gene's germline CDR1 is MNHEY and CDR2 SVGAGI. The CDR3 totals 14 residues. Between the trimmed V and J ends, which lost 5 bases and 8 bases, there was a span of 19 bases. CDR3 protein: CASSRVSSGMKQYF. The CDR3 DNA sequence: TGTGCCAGCAGTAGGGTTTCGTCGGGGATGAAGCAGTACTTC.

V and J are TRBV5-5 and TRBJ1-1; unclear D gene. The CDR3 extends over 11 amino acids. Germline loops: CDR1 SGHKS, CDR2 YYEKEE (reference sequence). V lost 1 base to trimming and J lost 2 bases, with 0 bases between them. This CDR3 reads CASSLNTEAFF. DNA of the CDR3: TGTGCCAGCAGCTTGAACACTGAAGCTTTCTTT.

By proportion, this clone is large. The chain links TRBV3-1 (or the pseudogene TRBV3-2) to TRBJ1-5, with 7 bases matching TRBD1. J was trimmed by 6 bases and V by 1 base; bases with no gene match: 6. Germline CDR1 LGHDT, CDR2 YNNKEL (reference sequence). The CDR3 has 15 residues. DNA for the CDR3: TGTGCCAGCAGCCAAGCAAGACAGGGACCTCAGCCCCAGCATTTT. Amino acids: CASSQARQGPQPQHF.

Comments on this clone: This sample includes further DNA sequences coding for the same CDR3. V is TRBV7-9 and J is TRBJ1-2, with D unresolved. From germline, CDR1 is SEHNR and CDR2 FQNEAQ (reference sequence). The V end lost 1 base, the J end lost 5 bases, and 5 bases lay between the germline ends. The CDR3 runs to 12 residues. CDR3 coding DNA: TGTGCCAGCAGCTTAGGGGAATATGGCTACACCTTC. The encoded protein is CASSLGEYGYTF.

The rearrangement joins TRBV6-5 to TRBJ1-2; D is unresolved. V lost 8 bases to trimming and J lost 4 bases, with 11 bases between them. This CDR3 is 12 amino acids long. The germline V gene encodes CDR1 MNHEY and CDR2 SVGAGI. CDR3 loop: CASGSSFYGYTF. CDR3 nucleotides: TGTGCCAGCGGTAGCAGTTTCTATGGCTACACCTTC.

The chain joins TRBV6-1 to TRBJ1-2, with TRBD1 matching over 9 bases. V shed 3 bases, J shed 4 bases, and the junction held 9 bases outside the gene matches. The length of the CDR3 is 16 residues. Per germline, CDR1 MNHNS and CDR2 SASEGT. The DNA of the CDR3 is TGTGCCAGCAGTGACCCTAGGACAGGGGTGATCTATGGCTACACCTTC. Amino acid sequence: CASSDPRTGVIYGYTF.

This rearrangement joins TRBV2 to TRBJ1-4; 7 positions match TRBD1. The J segment lost 6 bases and the V segment lost 6 bases, leaving 10 bases of the junction unmatched. This CDR3 spans 15 amino acids. Germline V gives CDR1 SNHLY, CDR2 FYNNEI. CDR3 coding DNA: TGTGCCAGCAGCGGAAGACAGGGCCGTCATGAAAAACTGTTTTTT. It codes for CASSGRQGRHEKLFF.

This chain connects TRBV30 to TRBJ1-2, with D maybe TRBD1 (5 bases). Germline V CDR1 and CDR2: GTSNPN, SVGIG (reference sequence). There are 11 residues in the CDR3. The V end lost 4 bases, the J end lost 6 bases, and 9 bases lay between the germline ends. CDR3 nucleotides: TGTGCCTGGAATGTAGGGGATGGCTACACCTTC. This sequence encodes CAWNVGDGYTF.

The chain joins TRBV30 to TRBJ1-1, with D unclear. Germline V gene sequence: CDR1 GTSNPN, CDR2 SVGIG (reference sequence). The length of the CDR3 is 12 residues. Between the trimmed V and J ends, which lost 4 bases and 1 base, there was a span of 7 bases. The CDR3 reads CAWIRQNTEAFF. The CDR3 bases are TGTGCCTGGATTCGGCAGAACACTGAAGCTTTCTTT.

V and J are TRBV23-1 and TRBJ2-1; the D is unclear. TRBV23-1 is an open reading frame whose function is uncertain. Trimming shortened V by 5 bases and J by 7 bases, and 18 bases separated the two germline ends. The CDR3 has 15 amino acids. The CDR3 nucleotides are TGCGCCAGCAGTACTCTAGACGTGGTGTGGAATGAGCAGTTCTTC. Translated, it gives CASSTLDVVWNEQFF.

This chain links TRBV5-5 with TRBJ1-1; D might be TRBD1 (5 bases). CDR3 length equals 12 residues. Deletions cut 0 bases from V and 7 bases from J, with 7 bases between. In germline, CDR1 is SGHKS, CDR2 YYEKEE (reference sequence). The CDR3 DNA follows: TGTGCCAGCAGCTTGGCAGGGAGTGAAGCTTTCTTT. Translation: CASSLAGSEAFF.

V usage is TRBV19 and J usage is TRBJ2-5; D gene ambiguous. This CDR3 spans 14 amino acids. V was trimmed by 3 bases and J by 2 bases, leaving 10 bases between them. CDR1 and CDR2 from the germline V gene are LNHDA and SQIVND (reference sequence). The CDR3 DNA is TGTGCCAGTAGTATTTATGGCCAACAAGAGACCCAGTACTTC. Its protein product is CASSIYGQQETQYF.

The chain joins TRBV30 to TRBJ1-6; no reliable D call. Trimming removed 3 bases from V and 0 bases from J, with 3 bases in between. The CDR3 loop spans 13 amino acids. Germline CDR1 and CDR2: GTSNPN and SVGIG (reference sequence). The CDR3 region is CAWRSSYNSPLHF. The CDR3 DNA sequence: TGTGCCTGGAGGAGCTCCTATAATTCACCCCTCCACTTT.

CDR3 loop: CAISGAGPGYTF. CDR3 nucleotides: TGTGCCATCAGTGGAGCGGGACCTGGCTACACCTTC. The V call is TRBV10-3, the J call TRBJ1-2; tentatively, D is TRBD1 (5 bases). This CDR3 contains 12 residues. CDR1 and CDR2 (germline): ENHRY, SYGVKD. V lost 4 bases to trimming and J lost 7 bases, with 10 bases between them.

V is TRBV5-1 and J is TRBJ2-5; 10 bases agree with TRBD2. Germline CDR1 reads SGHRS; CDR2 reads YFSETQ. Losses at the gene ends were 2 bases for V and 3 bases for J; bases not matched to a gene: 1. CDR3 size: 14 residues. The CDR3 is CASSLTSGEETQYF. For the CDR3, the DNA is TGCGCCAGCAGCTTAACTAGCGGGGAAGAGACCCAGTACTTC.